This TCR beta chain was sequenced during a study of beta chain features in type 1 diabetes. Study-wide findings and caveats: Fewer junction insertions and more nucleotide deletions appeared in type 1 diabetes patients. Naive, central memory and Treg TCRB repertoires seemed to resemble each other more closely in patients than they did in healthy donors.

The whole isolated RNA underwent reverse transcription, so sequencing captured expressed TCRB transcripts. It was found that naive, central memory and regulatory T cell samples averaged around 3.8 million reads. Profiled with immunoSEQ multiplex PCR; TCRdb holds only in-frame clones, not every one. Among 310,000 or so clones listed, roughly 8% were seen once. The length of the CDR3 is 15 residues. The V end lost 2 bases, the J end lost 0 bases, and 9 bases lay between the germline ends. Germline V gene data show CDR1 as SGHTA and CDR2 as FQGNSA. In this sample, this clone turned up a few times. The target antigen is unknown.

This rearrangement joins TRBV7-2 to TRBJ2-3, with D perhaps matching TRBD2 (5 bases). Material: central memory CD4+ T cells from blood. The source is a woman aged 18-29 years in good health. The CDR3 bases are TGTGCCAGCAGCTTACGACTAACTAGCACAGATACGCAGTATTTT. This translates into CASSLRLTSTDTQYF.